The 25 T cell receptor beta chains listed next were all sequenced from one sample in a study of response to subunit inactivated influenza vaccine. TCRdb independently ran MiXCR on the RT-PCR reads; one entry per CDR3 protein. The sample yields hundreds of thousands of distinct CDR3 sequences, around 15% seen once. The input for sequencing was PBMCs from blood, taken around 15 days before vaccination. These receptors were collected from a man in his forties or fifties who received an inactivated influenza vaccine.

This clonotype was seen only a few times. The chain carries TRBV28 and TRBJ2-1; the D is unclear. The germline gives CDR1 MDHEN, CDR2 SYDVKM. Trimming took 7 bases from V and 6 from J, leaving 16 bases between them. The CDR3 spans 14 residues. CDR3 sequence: CASTNEAVSNEQFF. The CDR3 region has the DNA TGTGCCAGCACTAATGAGGCAGTTTCCAATGAGCAGTTCTTC.

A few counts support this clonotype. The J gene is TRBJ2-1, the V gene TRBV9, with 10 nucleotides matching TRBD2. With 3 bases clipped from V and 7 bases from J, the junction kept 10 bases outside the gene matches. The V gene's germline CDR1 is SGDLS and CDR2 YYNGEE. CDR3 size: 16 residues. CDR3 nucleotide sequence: TGTGCCAGCAGCGCCCTAGCGGGGGCCAACTTTAATGAGCAGTTCTTC. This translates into CASSALAGANFNEQFF.

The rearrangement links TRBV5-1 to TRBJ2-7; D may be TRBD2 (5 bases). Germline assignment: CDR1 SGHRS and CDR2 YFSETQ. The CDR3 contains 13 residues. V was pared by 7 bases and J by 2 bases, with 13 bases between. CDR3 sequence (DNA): TGCGCCAGCCAAGCGCCGGGGACCTACGAGCAGTACTTC. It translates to CASQAPGTYEQYF.

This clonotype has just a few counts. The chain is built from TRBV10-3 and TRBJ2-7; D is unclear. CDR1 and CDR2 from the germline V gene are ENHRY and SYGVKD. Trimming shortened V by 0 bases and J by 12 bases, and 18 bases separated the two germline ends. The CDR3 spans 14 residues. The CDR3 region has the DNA TGTGCCATCAGTGAGTCGACGGGCGTAAATCCCCCGTACTTC. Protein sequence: CAISESTGVNPPYF.

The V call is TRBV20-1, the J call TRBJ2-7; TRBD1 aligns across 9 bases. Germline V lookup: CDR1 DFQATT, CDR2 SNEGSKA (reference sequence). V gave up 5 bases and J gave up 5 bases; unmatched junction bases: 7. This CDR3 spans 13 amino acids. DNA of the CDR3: TGCAGTGCTCCGGGACAGGGTCACCACGAGCAGTACTTC. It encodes CSAPGQGHHEQYF.

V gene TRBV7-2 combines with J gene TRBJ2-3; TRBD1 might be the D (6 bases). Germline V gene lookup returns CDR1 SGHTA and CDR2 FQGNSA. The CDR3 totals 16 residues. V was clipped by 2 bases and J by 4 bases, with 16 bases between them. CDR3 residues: CASSLRLGAGSDTQYF. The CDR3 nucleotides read TGTGCCAGCAGCTTAAGGTTGGGGGCCGGGTCAGATACGCAGTATTTT.

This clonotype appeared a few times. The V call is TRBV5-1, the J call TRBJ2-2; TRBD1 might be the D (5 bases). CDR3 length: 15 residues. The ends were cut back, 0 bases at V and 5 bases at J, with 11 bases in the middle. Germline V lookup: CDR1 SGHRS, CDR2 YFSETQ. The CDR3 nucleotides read TGCGCCAGCAGCTTGGACACCAGGGAAACCGGGGAGCTGTTTTTT. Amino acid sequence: CASSLDTRETGELFF. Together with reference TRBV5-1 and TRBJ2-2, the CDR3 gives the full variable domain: KAGVTQTPRYLIKTRGQQVTLSCSPISGHRSVSWYQQTPGQGLQFLFEYFSETQRNKGNFPGRFSGRQFSNSRSEMNVSTLELGDSALYLCASSLDTRETGELFFGEGSRLTVL.

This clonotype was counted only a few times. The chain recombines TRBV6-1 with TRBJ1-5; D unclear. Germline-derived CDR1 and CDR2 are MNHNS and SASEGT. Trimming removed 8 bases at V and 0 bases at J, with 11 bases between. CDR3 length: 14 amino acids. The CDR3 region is CASHTWVSNQPQHF. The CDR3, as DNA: TGTGCCAGCCATACGTGGGTTAGCAATCAGCCCCAGCATTTT.

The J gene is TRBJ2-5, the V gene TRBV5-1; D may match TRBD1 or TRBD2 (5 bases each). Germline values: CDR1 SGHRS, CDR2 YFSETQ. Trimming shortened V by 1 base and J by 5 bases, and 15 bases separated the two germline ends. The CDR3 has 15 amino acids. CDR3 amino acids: CASSLRWGREETQYF. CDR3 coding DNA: TGCGCCAGCAGCTTGAGGTGGGGCAGGGAGGAGACCCAGTACTTC.

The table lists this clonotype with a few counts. CDR3 protein: CAIVVYGQSYNEQFF. In nucleotides, the CDR3 is TGTGCCATCGTGGTTTACGGGCAATCCTACAATGAGCAGTTCTTC. This chain uses TRBV15 with TRBJ2-1, with no clear D. The CDR3 contains 15 residues. The V end lost 10 bases, the J end lost 1 base, and 17 bases lay between the germline ends. Germline CDR1 LNHNV, CDR2 YYDKDF (reference sequence).

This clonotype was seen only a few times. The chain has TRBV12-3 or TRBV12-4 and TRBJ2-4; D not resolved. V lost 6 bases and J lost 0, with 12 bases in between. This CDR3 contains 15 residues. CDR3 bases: TGTGCCAGCAGCTTCGGACGGCTAGCCAAAAACATTCAGTACTTC. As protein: CASSFGRLAKNIQYF.

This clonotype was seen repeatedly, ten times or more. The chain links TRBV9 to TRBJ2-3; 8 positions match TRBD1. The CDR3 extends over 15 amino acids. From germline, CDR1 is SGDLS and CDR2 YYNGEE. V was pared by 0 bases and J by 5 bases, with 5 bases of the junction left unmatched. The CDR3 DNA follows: TGTGCCAGCAGCGTAGAGCCAGGGGGCAAAGATACGCAGTATTTT. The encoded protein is CASSVEPGGKDTQYF.

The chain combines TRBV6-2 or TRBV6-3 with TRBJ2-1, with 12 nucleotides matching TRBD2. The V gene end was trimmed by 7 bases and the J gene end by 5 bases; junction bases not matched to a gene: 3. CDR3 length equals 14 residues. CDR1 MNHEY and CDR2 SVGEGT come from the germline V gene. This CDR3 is CASTLAGGDNEQFF. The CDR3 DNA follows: TGTGCCAGCACTCTAGCGGGAGGGGACAATGAGCAGTTCTTC.

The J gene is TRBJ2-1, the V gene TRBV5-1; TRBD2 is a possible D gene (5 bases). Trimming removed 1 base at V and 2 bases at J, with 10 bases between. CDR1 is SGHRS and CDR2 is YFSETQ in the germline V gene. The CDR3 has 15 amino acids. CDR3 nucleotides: TGCGCCAGCAGCTTGAACGGGGATCCCTACAATGAGCAGTTCTTC. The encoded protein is CASSLNGDPYNEQFF.

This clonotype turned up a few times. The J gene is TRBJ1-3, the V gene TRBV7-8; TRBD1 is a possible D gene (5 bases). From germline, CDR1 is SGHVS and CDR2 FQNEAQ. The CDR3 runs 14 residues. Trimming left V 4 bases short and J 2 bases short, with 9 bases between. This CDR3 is CASSSGHPGNTIYF. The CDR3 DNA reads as TGTGCCAGCAGCTCTGGACATCCTGGAAACACCATATATTTT.

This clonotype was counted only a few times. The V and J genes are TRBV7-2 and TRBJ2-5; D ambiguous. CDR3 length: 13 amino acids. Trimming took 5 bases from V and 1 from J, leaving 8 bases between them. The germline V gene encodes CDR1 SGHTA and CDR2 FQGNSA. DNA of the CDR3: TGTGCCAGCAGCATCCGGGCCCAAGAGACCCAGTACTTC. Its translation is CASSIRAQETQYF.

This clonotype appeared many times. DNA of the CDR3: TGCGCCAGCAGCTCGACAGGGGCCAGGAACACCGGGGAGCTGTTTTTT. Translating it yields CASSSTGARNTGELFF. The chain couples TRBV5-1 to TRBJ2-2, with 8 bases identical to TRBD1. Unmatched junction bases numbered 5, after V lost 3 bases and J lost 1 base. The germline gives CDR1 SGHRS, CDR2 YFSETQ. The CDR3 consists of 16 residues.

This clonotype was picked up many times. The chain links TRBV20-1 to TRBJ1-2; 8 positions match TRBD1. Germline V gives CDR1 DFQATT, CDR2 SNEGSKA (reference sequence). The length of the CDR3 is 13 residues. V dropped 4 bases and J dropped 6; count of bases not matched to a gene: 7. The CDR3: CSAKRDRRDGYTF. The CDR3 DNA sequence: TGCAGTGCTAAACGGGACAGGCGGGATGGCTACACCTTC.

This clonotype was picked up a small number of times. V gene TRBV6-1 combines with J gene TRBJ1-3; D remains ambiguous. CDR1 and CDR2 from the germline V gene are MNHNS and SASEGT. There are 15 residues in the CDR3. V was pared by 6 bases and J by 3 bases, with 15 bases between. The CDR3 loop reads CASRPLSLFGNTIYF. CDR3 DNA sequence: TGTGCCAGCAGACCACTCAGCCTTTTTGGAAACACCATATATTTT.

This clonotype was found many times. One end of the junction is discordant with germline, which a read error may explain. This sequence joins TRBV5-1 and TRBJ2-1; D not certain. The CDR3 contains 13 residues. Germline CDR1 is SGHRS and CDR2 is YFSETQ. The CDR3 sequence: CASSSSSYNEQFF. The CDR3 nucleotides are TGTGCCAGCAGTTCGAGCTCCTACAATGAGCAGTTCTTC.

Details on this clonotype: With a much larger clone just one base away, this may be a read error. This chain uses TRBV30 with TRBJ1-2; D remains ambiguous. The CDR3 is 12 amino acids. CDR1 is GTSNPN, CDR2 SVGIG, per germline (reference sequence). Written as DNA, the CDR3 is TGTGCCTGGAGTACCCCCAACTATGGCAACACCTTC. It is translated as CAWSTPNYGNTF.

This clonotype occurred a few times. The CDR3 protein is CASSPVGSGKLFF. The CDR3, as DNA: TGTGCCAGCAGCCCCGTGGGGTCAGGGAAACTGTTTTTT. This chain uses TRBV11-2 with TRBJ1-4; D possibly corresponds to TRBD1 (5 bases). CDR1 and CDR2 from the germline V gene are SGHAT and FQNNGV. The CDR3 totals 13 residues. V was clipped by 5 bases and J by 11 bases, with 15 bases between them.

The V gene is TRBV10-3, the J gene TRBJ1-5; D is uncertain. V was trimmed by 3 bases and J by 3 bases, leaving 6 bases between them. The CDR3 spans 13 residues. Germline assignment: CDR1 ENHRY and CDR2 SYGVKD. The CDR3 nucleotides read TGTGCCATCAGTGAATCCCCCAATCAGCCCCAGCATTTT. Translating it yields CAISESPNQPQHF.

The CDR3 spells CASSSVAGGVYNEQFF. In nucleotides, the CDR3 is TGTGCCAGCAGCTCGGTAGCGGGGGGGGTATACAATGAGCAGTTCTTC. The chain has TRBV5-5 and TRBJ2-1, with TRBD2 matching 11 bases. The CDR3 extends over 16 amino acids. V lost 3 bases to trimming and J lost 4 bases; unmatched junction nucleotides: 6. Looked up from germline, CDR1 is SGHKS and CDR2 is YYEKEE (reference sequence).

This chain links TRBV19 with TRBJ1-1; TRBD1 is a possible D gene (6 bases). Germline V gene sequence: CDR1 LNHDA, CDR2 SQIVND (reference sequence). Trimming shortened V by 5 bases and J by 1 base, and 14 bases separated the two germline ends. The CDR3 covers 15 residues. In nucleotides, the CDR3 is TGTGCCAGTAGTCCCACCCCAGGGGCGAACACTGAAGCTTTCTTT. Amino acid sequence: CASSPTPGANTEAFF.